This T cell receptor (beta chain) was sequenced for a study of cytomegalovirus exposure and HLA in healthy donors. PCR used 60 Vbeta primers and 13 Jbeta primers. The table came from immunoSEQ multiplex PCR; TCRdb's copy has only in-frame clones and leaves some out. This sample carries 180,000 or so clones, roughly 74% of them seen once, and the ten largest clones take 2.9%. Germline V CDR1 and CDR2: SGHTA, FQGNSA. The CDR3 extends over 18 amino acids. Unmatched junction bases numbered 7, after V lost 0 bases and J lost 3 bases. The TCR was taken from a female donor in good health and CMV-seronegative. The V and J genes are TRBV7-2 and TRBJ2-1; TRBD2 agrees at 11 bases. The sequenced material came from PBMCs. The CDR3 region has the DNA TGTGCCAGCAGCTTAGCAAGGCTAGCGGGAGGTGGCTACAATGAGCAGTTCTTC. Protein product: CASSLARLAGGGYNEQFF. The full variable domain, completed using reference TRBV7-2 and TRBJ2-1, is GAGVSQSPSNKVTEKGKDVELRCDPISGHTALYWYRQSLGQGLEFLIYFQGNSAPDKSGLPSDRFSAERTGGSVSTLTIQRTQQEDSAVYLCASSLARLAGGGYNEQFFGPGTRLTVL.